The clone carrying this TCR beta chain was picked up a small number of times. Its target is not known. These data are taken from a study of blood T cells in healthy people across ages. Study results and limitations: Long-lived donors had more naive CD4+ cells and higher diversity than aged donors.

Peripheral blood, around 9.4 milliliters per donor, was collected. With each sample, at least 5 micrograms of total RNA were extracted. A sample-barcoded 5' primer and a J-beta primer mix were used in a second PCR of about 6 to 12 cycles. Every cDNA molecule bore a tag from a template-switch adaptor containing 12 random nucleotides. TCRdb recomputed calls from the 5' RACE reads with MiXCR, one row per CDR3 protein. The table includes more than 650,000 distinct CDR3 sequences, roughly 20% detected once. The germline V gene has CDR1 SGHTA and CDR2 FQGNSA. This CDR3 contains 16 residues. The sequenced sample was blood. This receptor was taken from a man aged 65 to 85 in good health. The chain employs TRBV7-2 and TRBJ2-5, with 8 bases identical to TRBD2. The DNA end lines up better with TRBJ2-1; the J call may be wrong. DNA for the CDR3: TGTGCCAGCAGCCCCCGGGGGCTAGCGGGCTACAATGAGCAGTTCTTC. It is translated as CASSPRGLAGYNEQFF.